Sequencing of this TCR beta chain was carried out in a study of blood T cell repertoires in COVID-19. The CDR3 is 14 residues long. V lost 10 bases and J lost 5, with 20 bases in between. The germline CDR1 and CDR2 sequences are LNHDA and SQIVND (reference sequence). The assay was immunoSEQ multiplex PCR, and TCRdb's table has in-frame clones only and misses some. The sample has around 250,000 clones, 86% seen once. The chain couples TRBV19 to TRBJ1-2; TRBD1 might be the D (6 bases). Source material: peripheral blood. The source of this sequence is a woman aged 25 to 39 with active or convalescent COVID-19. The CDR3 bases are TGTGCCACCCGCCCCGAGCAGGGGTATTATGGCTACACCTTC. It encodes CATRPEQGYYGYTF.